The clone carrying this T cell receptor beta chain appeared a few times. What it recognizes is unknown. Together with a sample-barcoded 5' primer, a J-beta primer mix was included in a second PCR lasting about 7 to 11 cycles. Each cDNA molecule, via a template-switch adaptor with 12 random nucleotides, was tagged. From the 5' RACE reads, TCRdb called clonotypes with MiXCR, one entry per CDR3 protein. The sample contains some 1.8 million distinct CDR3 sequences, approximately 40% of which appear only once. The record originates from a study of blood T cells in healthy people across ages. Study overall: Template switching caught about one barcoded beta molecule for each two T cells. Study-wide results and caveats: Donors of long life had a larger count of naive CD4+ cells and greater diversity than aged donors. Roughly linearly, TCR beta diversity per million T cells fell as age increased.

The CDR3 runs to 15 residues. Per germline, CDR1 MNHNY and CDR2 SVGAGI (reference sequence). J lost 8 bases, V lost 2 bases, and 6 bases had no gene match. This clonotype was obtained from a human donor in good health. The chain recombines TRBV6-6 with TRBJ2-2; TRBD2 matches 9 bases. The sample consisted of blood. The CDR3 spells CASSYPLAGEGELFF. The CDR3, as DNA: TGTGCCAGCAGTTACCCGTTAGCGGGGGAAGGGGAGCTGTTTTTT.